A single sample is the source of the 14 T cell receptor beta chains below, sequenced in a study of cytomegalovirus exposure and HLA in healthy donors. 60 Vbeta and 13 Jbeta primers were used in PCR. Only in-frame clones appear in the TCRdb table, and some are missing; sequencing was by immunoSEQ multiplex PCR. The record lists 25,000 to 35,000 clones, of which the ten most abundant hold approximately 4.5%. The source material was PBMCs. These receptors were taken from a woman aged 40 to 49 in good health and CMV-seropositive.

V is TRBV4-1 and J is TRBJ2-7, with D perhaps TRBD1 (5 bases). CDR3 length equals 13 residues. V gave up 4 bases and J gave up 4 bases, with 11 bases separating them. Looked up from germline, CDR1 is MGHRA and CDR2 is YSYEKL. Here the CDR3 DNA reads TGCGCCAGCAGCCGGGGCCAATCTTACGAGCAGTACTTC. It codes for CASSRGQSYEQYF.

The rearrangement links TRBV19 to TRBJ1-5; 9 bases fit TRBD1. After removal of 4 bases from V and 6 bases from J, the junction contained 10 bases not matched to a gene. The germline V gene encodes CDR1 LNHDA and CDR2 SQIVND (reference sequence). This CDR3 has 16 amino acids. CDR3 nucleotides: TGTGCCAGTAGTAGGGACAGGGCGGCCGGTGGTCAGCCCCAGCATTTT. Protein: CASSRDRAAGGQPQHF.

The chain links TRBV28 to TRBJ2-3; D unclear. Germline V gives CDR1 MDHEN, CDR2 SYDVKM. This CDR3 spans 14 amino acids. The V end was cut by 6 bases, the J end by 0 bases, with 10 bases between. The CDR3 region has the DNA TGTGCCAGCAGGGTCGACACTAGCACAGATACGCAGTATTTT. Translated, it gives CASRVDTSTDTQYF.

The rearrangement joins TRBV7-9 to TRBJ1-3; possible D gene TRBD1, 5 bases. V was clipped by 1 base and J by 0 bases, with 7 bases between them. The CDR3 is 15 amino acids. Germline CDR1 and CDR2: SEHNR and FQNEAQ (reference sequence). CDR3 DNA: TGTGCCAGCAGCTTAGACAGGTACTCTGGAAACACCATATATTTT. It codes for CASSLDRYSGNTIYF.

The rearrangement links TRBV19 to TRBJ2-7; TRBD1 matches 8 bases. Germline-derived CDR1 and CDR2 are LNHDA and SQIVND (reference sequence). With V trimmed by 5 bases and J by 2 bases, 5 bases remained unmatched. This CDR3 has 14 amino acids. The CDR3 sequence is CASSASRGPYEQYF. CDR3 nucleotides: TGTGCCAGTAGTGCGTCCAGGGGGCCCTACGAGCAGTACTTC. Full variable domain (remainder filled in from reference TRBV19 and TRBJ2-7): DGGITQSPKYLFRKEGQNVTLSCEQNLNHDAMYWYRQDPGQGLRLIYYSQIVNDFQKGDIAEGYSVSREKKESFPLTVTSAQKNPTAFYLCASSASRGPYEQYFGPGTRLTVT.

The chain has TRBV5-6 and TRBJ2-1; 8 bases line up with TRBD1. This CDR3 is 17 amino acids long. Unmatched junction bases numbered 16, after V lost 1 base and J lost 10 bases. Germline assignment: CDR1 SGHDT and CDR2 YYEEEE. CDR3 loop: CASSLKPLHRGAFEQFF. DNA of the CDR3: TGTGCCAGCAGCTTGAAACCCCTCCACAGGGGGGCATTCGAGCAGTTCTTC.

CDR3 DNA sequence: TGTGCCACACGAAGGGCAGGGGCGGAGTACGAGCAGTACTTC. Its protein product is CATRRAGAEYEQYF. V and J are TRBV13 and TRBJ2-7; maybe TRBD1 (6 bases). Germline CDR1 and CDR2: PRHDT and FYEKMQ (reference sequence). The germline V and J ends were trimmed by 10 bases and 4 bases, with 20 bases remaining between them. The CDR3 runs 14 residues.

CDR3 DNA sequence: TGTGCCAGCAGCGTCGGGACTAGCGGGAGCACAGATACGCAGTATTTT. The encoded protein is CASSVGTSGSTDTQYF. The chain is built from TRBV6-6 and TRBJ2-3; 12 positions match TRBD2. With 6 bases clipped from V and 0 bases from J, the junction kept 4 bases outside the gene matches. The CDR3 is 16 amino acids. Germline V gene sequence: CDR1 MNHNY, CDR2 SVGAGI (reference sequence).

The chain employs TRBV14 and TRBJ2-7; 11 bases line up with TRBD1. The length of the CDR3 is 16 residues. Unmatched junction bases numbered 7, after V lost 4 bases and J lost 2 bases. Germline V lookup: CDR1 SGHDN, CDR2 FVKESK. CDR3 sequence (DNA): TGTGCCAGCAGCCCTACAGCGGGACAGGGGGCCTACGAGCAGTACTTC. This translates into CASSPTAGQGAYEQYF.

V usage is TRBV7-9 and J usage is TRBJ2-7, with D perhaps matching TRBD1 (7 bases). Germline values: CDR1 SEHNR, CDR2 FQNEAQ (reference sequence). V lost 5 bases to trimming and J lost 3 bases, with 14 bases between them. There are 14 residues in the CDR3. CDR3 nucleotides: TGTGCCAGCAGCCTTCGACAGGGAGGCTACGAGCAGTACTTC. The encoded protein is CASSLRQGGYEQYF.

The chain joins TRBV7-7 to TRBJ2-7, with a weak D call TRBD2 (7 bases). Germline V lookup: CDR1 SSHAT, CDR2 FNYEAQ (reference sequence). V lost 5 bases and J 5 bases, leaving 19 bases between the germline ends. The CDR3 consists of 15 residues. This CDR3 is CASSPGPTGRDEQYF. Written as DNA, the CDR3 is TGTGCCAGCAGCCCTGGGCCAACAGGGAGGGACGAGCAGTACTTC.

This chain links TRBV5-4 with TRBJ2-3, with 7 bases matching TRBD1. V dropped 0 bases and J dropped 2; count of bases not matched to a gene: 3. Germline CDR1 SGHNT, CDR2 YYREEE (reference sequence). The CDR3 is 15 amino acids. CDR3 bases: TGTGCCAGCAGCTTGGAGGACAGGTTCACAGATACGCAGTATTTT. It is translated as CASSLEDRFTDTQYF. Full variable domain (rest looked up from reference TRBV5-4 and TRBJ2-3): ETGVTQSPTHLIKTRGQQVTLRCSSQSGHNTVSWYQQALGQGPQFIFQYYREEENGRGNFPPRFSGLQFPNYSSELNVNALELDDSALYLCASSLEDRFTDTQYFGPGTRLTVL.

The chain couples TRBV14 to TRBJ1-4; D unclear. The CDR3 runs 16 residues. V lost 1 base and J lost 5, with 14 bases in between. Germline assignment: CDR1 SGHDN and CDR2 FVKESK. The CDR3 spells CASSQGGPGLNEKLFF. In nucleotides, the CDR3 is TGTGCCAGCAGCCAAGGTGGGCCAGGACTAAATGAAAAACTGTTTTTT.

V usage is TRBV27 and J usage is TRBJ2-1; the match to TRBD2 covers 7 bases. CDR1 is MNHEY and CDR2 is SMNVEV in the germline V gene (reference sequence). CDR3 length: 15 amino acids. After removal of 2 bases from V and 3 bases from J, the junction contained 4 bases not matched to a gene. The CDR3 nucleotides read TGTGCCAGCAGTTTACCGGGAGGTATCTACAATGAGCAGTTCTTC. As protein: CASSLPGGIYNEQFF.